The 14 T cell receptor beta chains below were found in one sample sequenced in a study of blood T cell repertoires in COVID-19. Assay used: immunoSEQ multiplex PCR; TCRdb lists only in-frame clones, some missing. The data contain 150,000 to 200,000 clones, about three quarters of them singletons. Sequenced: peripheral blood. The receptors come from a woman at least 80 years old with COVID-19, enrolled during active disease.

V usage is TRBV1 and J usage is TRBJ2-7; no DNA check was done on the table's D call, TRBD2. TRBV1 is a known pseudogene. The CDR3 spans 20 residues. CDR3 sequence (DNA): TGCACCAGCAGCCACCCTTATAACCTAGCGGGAGCTTCTAACCCCTACGAGCAGTACTTC. Encoded protein: CTSSHPYNLAGASNPYEQYF.

The V gene is TRBV2, the J gene TRBJ2-7; TRBD1 agrees at 8 bases. V gave up 3 bases and J gave up 4 bases; unmatched junction bases: 11. This CDR3 region has 16 residues. Germline V gene lookup returns CDR1 SNHLY and CDR2 FYNNEI. The CDR3 sequence: CASSDPPGTGLYEQYF. The DNA for the CDR3 is TGTGCCAGCAGTGACCCCCCCGGGACAGGTTTGTACGAGCAGTACTTC.

The gene calls are TRBV11-3 and TRBJ1-2; 9 bases map to TRBD1. The CDR3 runs to 14 residues. Germline V CDR1 and CDR2: SGHNT, YENEEA. The V and J ends lost 5 bases and 5 bases, in that order; junction bases with no gene match: 6. CDR3 nucleotides: TGTGCCAGCAGCCTATCCGGGACAGGGTATGGCTACACCTTC. Encoded protein: CASSLSGTGYGYTF.

The J gene is TRBJ2-5, the V gene TRBV9; D is perhaps TRBD2 (7 bases). Trimming removed 4 bases from V and 4 bases from J, with 17 bases in between. The germline V gene encodes CDR1 SGDLS and CDR2 YYNGEE. The CDR3 length is 15 residues. CDR3 residues: CASSLQGGEAETQYF. The CDR3, as DNA: TGTGCCAGCAGCCTCCAAGGGGGGGAGGCAGAGACCCAGTACTTC.

The rearrangement links TRBV20-1 to TRBJ1-6; a weak D match, TRBD1 (5 bases). Germline V gene lookup returns CDR1 DFQATT and CDR2 SNEGSKA (reference sequence). Trimming cost V 3 bases and J 7 bases, with 16 bases left between them. This CDR3 comprises 15 residues. For the CDR3, the DNA is TGCAGTGCTAGTAATACTGGGGCCGCAAATTCACCCCTCCACTTT. It specifies CSASNTGAANSPLHF.

This clone was found once. V gene TRBV15 combines with J gene TRBJ2-1; D is uncertain. Trimming stripped 5 bases from V and 7 bases from J, with 9 bases between. Germline CDR1 reads LNHNV; CDR2 reads YYDKDF (reference sequence). This CDR3 spans 12 amino acids. This CDR3 reads CATSAAENEQFF. The CDR3 coding sequence is TGTGCCACCAGCGCCGCCGAGAATGAGCAGTTCTTC.

The chain employs TRBV7-2 and TRBJ1-5, with 9 positions matching TRBD1. Trimming cost V 6 bases and J 6 bases; bases outside gene matches: 9. This CDR3 spans 15 amino acids. CDR1 is SGHTA, CDR2 FQGNSA, per germline. The CDR3 here is CASREQGAGIQPQHF. In nucleotides, the CDR3 is TGTGCCAGCAGAGAACAGGGGGCTGGTATTCAGCCCCAGCATTTT.

This chain uses TRBV7-9 with TRBJ2-6, with 8 bases aligning to TRBD1. The CDR3 runs to 16 residues. Unmatched junction bases numbered 4, after V lost 5 bases and J lost 1 base. Per germline, CDR1 SEHNR and CDR2 FQNEAQ (reference sequence). In DNA form, the CDR3 reads TGTGCCAGCAGCCCAACAGGGGGGTCTGGGGCCAACGTCCTGACTTTC. The encoded protein is CASSPTGGSGANVLTF.

This sequence joins TRBV18 and TRBJ2-7; tentatively, D is TRBD2 (6 bases). The CDR3 consists of 13 residues. V dropped 4 bases and J dropped 2 bases, with 9 bases sitting between them. Germline values: CDR1 KGHSH, CDR2 LQKENI. CDR3 in amino acids: CASSRDFTYEQYF. The CDR3 bases are TGTGCCAGCTCACGGGACTTCACCTACGAGCAGTACTTC.

The chain uses TRBV7-9 and TRBJ2-2; TRBD2 matches at 7 bases. This CDR3 contains 15 residues. The ends lost 2 bases at V and 3 bases at J; junction bases unmatched: 3. The V gene's germline CDR1 is SEHNR and CDR2 FQNEAQ (reference sequence). The DNA of the CDR3 is TGTGCCAGCAGCTTATGGCGGGGGTACACCGGGGAGCTGTTTTTT. Amino acid sequence: CASSLWRGYTGELFF.

This sequence joins TRBV21-1 and TRBJ1-2. TRBV21-1 is an annotated pseudogene. The CDR3 sequence is 19 residues long. As DNA, the CDR3 is TGTGCCAGCAGCAACGCCTTCGGGGGGCGCTTCTTCATTGGCTATGGCTACACCTTC. It is translated as CASSNAFGGRFFIGYGYTF.

This chain joins TRBV7-9 and TRBJ2-3, with 12 nucleotides matching TRBD2. CDR1 and CDR2 (germline): SEHNR, FQNEAQ (reference sequence). Trimming took 8 bases from V and 0 from J; bases not matched to a gene: 9. The CDR3 contains 17 residues. This chain's CDR3 is CASQGLAGGRSTDTQYF. In DNA form, the CDR3 reads TGTGCCAGCCAGGGGCTAGCGGGGGGGCGAAGCACAGATACGCAGTATTTT.

The chain has TRBV27 and TRBJ2-5, with 9 bases aligning to TRBD1. Germline CDR1 MNHEY, CDR2 SMNVEV (reference sequence). The length of the CDR3 is 15 residues. J gave up 5 bases and V 5 bases, and 9 bases lay outside the gene matches. The CDR3 loop is CASSHRQGVGETQYF. CDR3 DNA sequence: TGTGCCAGCAGTCACAGACAGGGGGTAGGGGAGACCCAGTACTTC.

The V gene is TRBV18, the J gene TRBJ2-3; 9 bases match TRBD2. Trimming cost V 6 bases and J 5 bases; bases outside gene matches: 6. This CDR3 has 14 amino acids. CDR1 and CDR2 from the germline V gene are KGHSH and LQKENI. The CDR3 sequence is CASSGGGAGDTQYF. The CDR3 nucleotides read TGTGCCAGCTCTGGCGGGGGGGCCGGAGATACGCAGTATTTT.